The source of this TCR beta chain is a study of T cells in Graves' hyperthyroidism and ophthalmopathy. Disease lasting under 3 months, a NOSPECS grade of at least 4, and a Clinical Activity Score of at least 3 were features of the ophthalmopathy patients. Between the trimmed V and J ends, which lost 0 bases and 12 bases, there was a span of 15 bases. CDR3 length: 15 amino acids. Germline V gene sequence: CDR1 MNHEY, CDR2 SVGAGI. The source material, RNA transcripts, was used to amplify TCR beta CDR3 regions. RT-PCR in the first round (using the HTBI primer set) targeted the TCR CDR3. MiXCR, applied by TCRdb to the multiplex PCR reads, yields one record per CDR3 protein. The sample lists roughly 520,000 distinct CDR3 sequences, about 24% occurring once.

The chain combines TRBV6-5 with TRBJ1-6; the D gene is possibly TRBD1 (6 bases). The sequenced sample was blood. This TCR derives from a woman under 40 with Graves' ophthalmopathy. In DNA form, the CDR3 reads TGTGCCAGCAGTTACTCGAGCGGGGGCGGGGGACCCCTCCACTTT. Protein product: CASSYSSGGGGPLHF.